These 14 T cell receptor beta chains were sequenced from one sample in a study of blood T cell repertoires in COVID-19 (dated by TCRdb to the early 2020s). Library method: the immunoSEQ multiplex PCR assay. Drawn from immuneACCESS, this table holds only the in-frame rearrangements with V and J called that TCRdb kept. Clones are partly lost; checked studies trace under half to an unresolved V gene and leave the rest unexplained. The sample table records about 170,000 clones; approximately 87% of these occur just once. Around 9.9% of the sample comes from the top ten. Sequenced material: peripheral blood. Source of these receptors: a woman aged 55-70 years with COVID-19, enrolled during active disease.

The chain has TRBV10-1 and TRBJ2-1, with 9 positions matching TRBD2. The CDR3 contains 16 residues. From germline, CDR1 is WNHNN and CDR2 SYGVQD (reference sequence). The ends lost 3 bases at V and 8 bases at J; junction bases unmatched: 11. The CDR3 here is CASSDIRSGRRDEQFF. In DNA, the CDR3 is TGCGCCAGCAGTGATATCAGGAGCGGGAGGAGAGATGAGCAGTTCTTC.

The rearrangement links TRBV3-1 (or the pseudogene TRBV3-2) to TRBJ2-7, with a possible D match to TRBD2 (6 bases). Germline V gene sequence: CDR1 LGHDT, CDR2 YNNKEL (reference sequence). The CDR3 extends over 15 amino acids. V lost 1 base and J 4 bases, leaving 14 bases between the germline ends. CDR3 loop: CASSQVVGLLYEQYF. CDR3 in DNA: TGTGCCAGCAGCCAAGTCGTGGGACTTCTGTACGAGCAGTACTTC.

This clone was observed a few times. The J gene is TRBJ1-1, the V gene TRBV10-3, with 11 bases aligning to TRBD1. Per germline, CDR1 ENHRY and CDR2 SYGVKD. J was trimmed by 2 bases and V by 6 bases; bases with no gene match: 5. This CDR3 is built from 15 residues. As DNA, the CDR3 is TGTGCCATCAGCGGACAGGGGGCAATTAACACTGAAGCTTTCTTT. It specifies CAISGQGAINTEAFF.

The V gene is TRBV10-3, the J gene TRBJ2-1, with no clear D. V was trimmed by 7 bases and J by 1 base, leaving 8 bases between them. CDR1 and CDR2 from the germline V gene are ENHRY and SYGVKD. CDR3 length equals 13 residues. The CDR3 spells CAIKGESYNEQFF. The CDR3 DNA follows: TGTGCCATCAAAGGAGAGTCCTACAATGAGCAGTTCTTC.

In this sample, this clone turned up a few times. V is TRBV7-9 and J is TRBJ2-7, with 10 bases matching TRBD1. Germline CDR1 and CDR2: SEHNR and FQNEAQ (reference sequence). This CDR3 comprises 13 residues. V trimming: 4 bases; J trimming: 6 bases; junction bases outside the gene matches: 3. The DNA for the CDR3 is TGTGCCAGCAGCTGGACAGGGGGACGCGAGCAGTACTTC. This codes for CASSWTGGREQYF. Full variable domain (rest looked up from reference TRBV7-9 and TRBJ2-7): DTGVSQNPRHKITKRGQNVTFRCDPISEHNRLYWYRQTLGQGPEFLTYFQNEAQLEKSRLLSDRFSAERPKGSFSTLEIQRTEQGDSAMYLCASSWTGGREQYFGPGTRLTVT.

This chain uses TRBV5-5 with TRBJ1-2, with TRBD1 identical over 9 bases. In germline, CDR1 is SGHKS, CDR2 YYEKEE (reference sequence). The ends lost 3 bases at V and 8 bases at J; junction bases unmatched: 5. The CDR3 runs to 13 residues. CDR3 sequence reads: CASSSGTGKGYTF. The CDR3 region has the DNA TGTGCCAGCAGCTCCGGGACAGGGAAGGGCTACACCTTC.

This chain links TRBV24-1 with TRBJ1-2; maybe TRBD1 (6 bases). Trimming took off 7 bases at V and 3 bases at J, with 17 bases between the two ends. This CDR3 region has 15 residues. Germline CDR1 and CDR2: KGHDR and SFDVKD. CDR3 DNA sequence: TGTGCCACCAGCGCGATTGGGGGCGCGGACTATGGCTACACCTTC. This sequence encodes CATSAIGGADYGYTF.

The chain links TRBV4-3 to TRBJ2-2; TRBD1 matches at 8 bases. The CDR3 is 14 residues long. Germline values: CDR1 LGHNA, CDR2 YSLEER. With V trimmed by 7 bases and J by 4 bases, 5 bases remained unmatched. Here the CDR3 reads CASNRGQATGELFF. The DNA for the CDR3 is TGCGCCAGCAATCGGGGACAGGCCACCGGGGAGCTGTTTTTT.

Written as DNA, the CDR3 is TGTGCCAGCAGCTCGCCGAGGTACAATGAGCAGTTCTTC. Its translation: CASSSPRYNEQFF. This sequence joins TRBV11-3 and TRBJ2-1; D gene uncertain. V lost 4 bases and J lost 4, with 8 bases in between. CDR1 and CDR2 from the germline V gene are SGHNT and YENEEA. The CDR3 runs to 13 residues.

This clone has just a few counts. This chain joins TRBV6-6 and TRBJ2-7, with D perhaps matching TRBD2 (5 bases). The CDR3 length is 12 residues. Germline V gene lookup returns CDR1 MNHNY and CDR2 SVGAGI (reference sequence). V was shortened by 8 bases and J by 3 bases, with 11 bases between the two germline ends. The CDR3 protein is CASVSDHYEQYF. The CDR3 DNA is TGTGCCAGCGTTAGCGACCACTACGAGCAGTACTTC.

V usage is TRBV7-2 and J usage is TRBJ1-1, with D uncertain. Germline V gene lookup returns CDR1 SGHTA and CDR2 FQGNSA. CDR3 length equals 12 residues. Trimming left V 2 bases short and J 3 bases short, with 4 bases between. The CDR3 nucleotides read TGTGCCAGCAGCTTACTTTACACTGAAGCTTTCTTT. Translation: CASSLLYTEAFF. Supplemented by reference TRBV7-2 and TRBJ1-1, the full variable domain reads GAGVSQSPSNKVTEKGKDVELRCDPISGHTALYWYRQSLGQGLEFLIYFQGNSAPDKSGLPSDRFSAERTGGSVSTLTIQRTQQEDSAVYLCASSLLYTEAFFGQGTRLTVV.

The J gene is TRBJ1-1, the V gene TRBV6-5; 7 bases are shared with TRBD1. Germline assignment: CDR1 MNHEY and CDR2 SVGAGI. Unmatched junction bases numbered 13, after V lost 6 bases and J lost 6 bases. The CDR3 extends over 15 amino acids. The CDR3 reads CASSPIKTGWPEAFF. The DNA of the CDR3 is TGTGCCAGCAGCCCAATTAAGACAGGGTGGCCTGAAGCTTTCTTT.

The rearrangement joins TRBV7-9 to TRBJ1-1; possible D gene TRBD1, 6 bases. V lost 4 bases, J lost 8 bases, and 20 bases lay in between. Germline values: CDR1 SEHNR, CDR2 FQNEAQ (reference sequence). The CDR3 covers 15 residues. In DNA form, the CDR3 reads TGTGCCAGCAGCTCCAACCTACTTCCGGGACACGAAGCTTTCTTT. Translated, it gives CASSSNLLPGHEAFF.

The chain couples TRBV14 to TRBJ2-3; no definite D call. There are 13 residues in the CDR3. Per germline, CDR1 SGHDN and CDR2 FVKESK. The V and J ends lost 3 bases and 3 bases respectively, with 7 bases between them. This chain's CDR3 is CASSQTLTDTQYF. DNA for the CDR3: TGTGCCAGCAGCCAGACATTAACAGATACGCAGTATTTT.